The 15 T cell receptor beta chains below all came from one sample that was sequenced in a study of blood T cells in healthy people across ages. For the second PCR, which ran for roughly 6 to 12 cycles, a sample-barcoded 5' primer and a J-beta primer mix were used. Using its own MiXCR run on the 5' RACE reads, TCRdb lists one record per CDR3 protein. The sample has about 1 million distinct CDR3 sequences; more than 35% are singletons. Sample: blood. Source of these receptors: a woman between 55 and 75 years old in good health.

This clonotype is a singleton in its sample. This chain joins TRBV28 and TRBJ2-4, with a tentative D call TRBD1 (6 bases). The closer fit of TRBJ2-7 to the DNA end suggests the J call may be wrong. The CDR3 covers 16 residues. Germline-derived CDR1 and CDR2 are MDHEN and SYDVKM. The CDR3 reads CASSLRPTGGLSEQYF. CDR3 bases: TGTGCCAGCAGTCTTCGTCCGACAGGTGGCCTTAGCGAGCAGTACTTC.

V is TRBV7-2 and J is TRBJ2-1; a weak D match, TRBD2 (6 bases). The CDR3 is 13 residues long. The V gene lost 5 bases and the J gene lost 12 bases, with 17 bases spanning the gap. The germline V gene has CDR1 SGHTA and CDR2 FQGNSA. The CDR3 sequence is CASSPSGGPRQFF. DNA for the CDR3: TGTGCCAGCAGCCCTTCCGGGGGTCCTCGGCAGTTCTTC.

This clonotype was recorded a few times. The chain recombines TRBV12-3 or TRBV12-4 with TRBJ2-3; possibly TRBD1 for D (6 bases). This CDR3 region has 14 residues. The ends were cut back, 6 bases at V and 0 bases at J, with 10 bases in the middle. This chain's CDR3 is CASSIQGSTDTQYF. CDR3 nucleotide sequence: TGTGCCAGCAGCATACAGGGAAGCACAGATACGCAGTATTTT.

This clonotype was picked up one time. This rearrangement joins TRBV6-1 to TRBJ1-5; 8 nucleotides agree with TRBD1. The CDR3 contains 16 residues. Germline V gives CDR1 MNHNS, CDR2 SASEGT. Unmatched junction bases numbered 13, after V lost 5 bases and J lost 7 bases. The CDR3 protein is CASSPPRRTGGQPQHF. CDR3 in DNA: TGTGCCAGCAGTCCCCCCCGGAGAACAGGGGGGCAGCCCCAGCATTTT.

The chain couples TRBV6-1 to TRBJ2-1, with D possibly matching TRBD2 (7 bases). V was cut by 8 bases and J by 9 bases, with 23 bases left in between. The CDR3 extends over 15 amino acids. In germline, CDR1 is MNHNS, CDR2 SASEGT. The DNA of the CDR3 is TGTGCCAGCGTTTTCCTAAGTCGGGGGGCAGGTGAGCAGTTCTTC. Its translation: CASVFLSRGAGEQFF.

This clonotype has only a few counts. V usage is TRBV6-1 and J usage is TRBJ1-1, with D possibly matching TRBD1 (5 bases). Germline-derived CDR1 and CDR2 are MNHNS and SASEGT. This CDR3 is built from 13 residues. The ends were cut back, 11 bases at V and 9 bases at J, with 22 bases in the middle. DNA for the CDR3: TGTGCCGGAGAAGCGGACACCTATTTTAAAGCTTTCTTT. Amino acids: CAGEADTYFKAFF.

The V and J genes are TRBV29-1 and TRBJ1-1, with 7 positions matching TRBD1. The germline CDR1 and CDR2 sequences are SQVTM and ANQGSEA. After removal of 7 bases from V and 4 bases from J, the junction contained 9 bases not matched to a gene. This CDR3 is 13 amino acids long. CDR3 in DNA: TGCAGCGCGACCGGGACAGAGGGCACTGAAGCTTTCTTT. Its translation is CSATGTEGTEAFF.

This clonotype showed up just a few times. A junction end diverges from the germline sequence, so it may reflect a read error. J is TRBJ1-3 and V is TRBV11-2; no definite D call. This CDR3 spans 14 amino acids. Germline loops: CDR1 SGHAT, CDR2 FQNNGV. The CDR3 spells CASSLEFSGNTIYF. DNA for the CDR3: TGTGCCAGCAGCTTGGAGTTCTCTGGGAACACCATATATTTT.

The chain combines TRBV5-6 with TRBJ2-1, with TRBD2 matching over 8 bases. The germline gives CDR1 SGHDT, CDR2 YYEEEE. The CDR3 runs 15 residues. V lost 5 bases and J lost 6; bases outside the gene matches: 10. DNA for the CDR3: TGTGCCAGCAGACCACGAGCGGGAGATCCCAATGAGCAGTTCTTC. Its translation is CASRPRAGDPNEQFF.

The chain joins TRBV12-3 or TRBV12-4 to TRBJ2-7, with 12 bases identical to TRBD1. Germline trimming cut 5 bases from V and 6 bases from J; bases unmatched to any gene: 8. CDR3 size: 15 residues. The CDR3 DNA is TGTGCCAGCAGTGGGGGACAGGGGGCGGTCCGCGAGCAGTACTTC. Amino acids: CASSGGQGAVREQYF.

The chain employs TRBV20-1 and TRBJ2-4; 8 bases line up with TRBD2. V was clipped by 0 bases and J by 7 bases; unmatched bases: 8. CDR3 length: 15 residues. CDR1 is DFQATT and CDR2 is SNEGSKA in the germline V gene (reference sequence). CDR3 loop: CSARDSLAGGNIQYF. CDR3 nucleotide sequence: TGCAGTGCTAGAGACTCGCTAGCGGGTGGGAACATTCAGTACTTC.

V gene TRBV28 combines with J gene TRBJ1-6; the D gene is possibly TRBD1 (6 bases). Germline V gives CDR1 MDHEN, CDR2 SYDVKM. Deletions cut 2 bases from V and 10 bases from J, with 12 bases between. The CDR3 consists of 14 residues. The CDR3 sequence: CASSLTGGGSPLHF. DNA for the CDR3: TGTGCCAGCAGTTTAACTGGGGGCGGCTCACCCCTCCACTTT.

The chain joins TRBV29-1 to TRBJ2-3, with 8 bases fitting TRBD1. Germline trimming cut 7 bases from V and 4 bases from J; bases unmatched to any gene: 7. The CDR3 length is 13 residues. CDR1 and CDR2 from the germline V gene are SQVTM and ANQGSEA. CDR3 sequence reads: CSAEDRDPDTQYF. CDR3 nucleotides: TGCAGCGCTGAGGACAGGGACCCAGATACGCAGTATTTT.

The gene calls are TRBV20-1 and TRBJ2-1; 14 nucleotides line up with TRBD2. The V segment lost 8 bases and the J segment 7 bases; nucleotides outside the gene matches: 4. This CDR3 spans 13 amino acids. The germline V gene encodes CDR1 DFQATT and CDR2 SNEGSKA (reference sequence). The CDR3 region is CSPRTSGGNEQFF. The CDR3 DNA follows: TGCAGTCCTCGGACTAGCGGGGGGAATGAGCAGTTCTTC.

The chain has TRBV25-1 and TRBJ2-5; tentative D call: TRBD2 (6 bases). The ends were cut back, 3 bases at V and 6 bases at J, with 14 bases in the middle. The CDR3 is 14 residues long. Germline V gene sequence: CDR1 MGHDK, CDR2 SYGVNS. The CDR3 spells CASSDFGSLQTQYF. DNA for the CDR3: TGTGCCAGCAGTGATTTCGGGAGTTTACAGACCCAGTACTTC.